Reported below is one T cell receptor (beta chain). V shed 4 bases and J shed 3 bases, with 13 bases lying between them. This CDR3 spans 14 amino acids. Germline V CDR1 and CDR2: LNHDA, SQIVND (reference sequence). Using immunoSEQ multiplex PCR, the repertoire was profiled, and TCRdb retains in-frame clones only, with some absent. Among 80,000 to 95,000 clones listed, 80% to 85% were seen once. The data stem from a study of radiotherapy plus CTLA-4 blockade in lung cancer. CTLA-4 blockade using ipilimumab, together with focal radiation, was received by patients with chemo-refractory metastatic non-small-cell lung cancer.

This clonotype was sampled from a human donor with non-small cell lung cancer who had stable disease on radiotherapy plus ipilimumab. The chain employs TRBV19 and TRBJ2-7; unclear D gene. The starting material was peripheral blood, obtained from a patient treated with radiotherapy plus ipilimumab. CDR3 nucleotides: TGTGCCAGTAGTAAACGCCAACAGAGCTACGAGCAGTACTTC. Protein product: CASSKRQQSYEQYF. The full variable domain, its missing parts supplied by reference TRBV19 and TRBJ2-7, is DGGITQSPKYLFRKEGQNVTLSCEQNLNHDAMYWYRQDPGQGLRLIYYSQIVNDFQKGDIAEGYSVSREKKESFPLTVTSAQKNPTAFYLCASSKRQQSYEQYFGPGTRLTVT.